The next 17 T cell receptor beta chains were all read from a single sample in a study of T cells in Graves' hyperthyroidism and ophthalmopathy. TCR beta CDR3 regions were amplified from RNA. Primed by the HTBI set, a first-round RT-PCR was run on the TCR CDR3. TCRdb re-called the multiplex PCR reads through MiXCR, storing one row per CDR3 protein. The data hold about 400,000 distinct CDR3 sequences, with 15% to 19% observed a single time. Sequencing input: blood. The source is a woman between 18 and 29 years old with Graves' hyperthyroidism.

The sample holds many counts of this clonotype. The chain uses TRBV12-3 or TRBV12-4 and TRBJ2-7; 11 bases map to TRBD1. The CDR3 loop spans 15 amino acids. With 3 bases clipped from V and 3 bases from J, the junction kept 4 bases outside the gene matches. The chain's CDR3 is CASSLFGTGGYEQYF. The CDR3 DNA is TGTGCCAGCAGTTTGTTTGGGACAGGGGGCTACGAGCAGTACTTC.

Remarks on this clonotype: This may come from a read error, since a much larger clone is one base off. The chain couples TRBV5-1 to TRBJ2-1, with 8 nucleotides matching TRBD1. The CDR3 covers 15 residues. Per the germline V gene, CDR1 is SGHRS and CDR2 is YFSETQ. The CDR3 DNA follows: TGCGTCAGCAGCTTGGGACGGACAGGGAGGAATGAGCAGTTCTTC. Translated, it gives CVSSLGRTGRNEQFF. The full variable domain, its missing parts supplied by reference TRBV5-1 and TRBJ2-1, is KAGVTQTPRYLIKTRGQQVTLSCSPISGHRSVSWYQQTPGQGLQFLFEYFSETQRNKGNFPGRFSGRQFSNSRSEMNVSTLELGDSALYLCVSSLGRTGRNEQFFGPGTRLTVL.

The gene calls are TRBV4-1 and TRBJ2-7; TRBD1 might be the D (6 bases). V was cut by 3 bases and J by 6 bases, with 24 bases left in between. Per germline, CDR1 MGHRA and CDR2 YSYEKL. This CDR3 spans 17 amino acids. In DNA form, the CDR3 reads TGCGCCAGCAGCCACGCAGGATGGAACAGGGTGAGGTTCGAGCAGTACTTC. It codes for CASSHAGWNRVRFEQYF.

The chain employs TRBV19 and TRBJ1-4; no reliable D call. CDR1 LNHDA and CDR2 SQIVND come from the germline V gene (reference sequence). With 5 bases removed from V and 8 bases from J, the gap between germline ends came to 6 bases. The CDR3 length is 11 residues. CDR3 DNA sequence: TGTGCCAGTAGTCGGCGCGAAAAACTGTTTTTT. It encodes CASSRREKLFF.

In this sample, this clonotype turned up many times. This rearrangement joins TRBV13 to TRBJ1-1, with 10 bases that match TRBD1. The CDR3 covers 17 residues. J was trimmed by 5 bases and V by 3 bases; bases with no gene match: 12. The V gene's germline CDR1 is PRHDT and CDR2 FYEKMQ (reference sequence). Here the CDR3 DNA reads TGTGCCAGCAGCTTGGGACAGGGGAGTTTTCTTGGTACTGAAGCTTTCTTT. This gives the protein CASSLGQGSFLGTEAFF.

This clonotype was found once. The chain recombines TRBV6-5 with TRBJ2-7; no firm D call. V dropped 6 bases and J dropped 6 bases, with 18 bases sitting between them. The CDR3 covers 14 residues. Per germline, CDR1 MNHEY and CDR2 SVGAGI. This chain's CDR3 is CASSSSPAMGEQYF. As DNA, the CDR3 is TGTGCCAGCAGCTCCTCTCCGGCTATGGGCGAGCAGTACTTC.

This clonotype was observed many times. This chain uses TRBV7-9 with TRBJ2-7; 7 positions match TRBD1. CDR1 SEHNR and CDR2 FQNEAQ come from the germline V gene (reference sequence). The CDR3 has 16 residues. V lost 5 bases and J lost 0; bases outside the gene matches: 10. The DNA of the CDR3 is TGTGCCAGCAGCCCCGGGACAGCAAGTTTCTCCTACGAGCAGTACTTC. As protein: CASSPGTASFSYEQYF.

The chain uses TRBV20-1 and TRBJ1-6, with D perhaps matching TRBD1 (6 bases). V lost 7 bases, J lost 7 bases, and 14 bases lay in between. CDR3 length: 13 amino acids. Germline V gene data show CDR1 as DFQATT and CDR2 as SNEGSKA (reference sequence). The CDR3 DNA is TGCAGTGGTAACACAGGGAACAATTCACCCCTCCACTTT. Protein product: CSGNTGNNSPLHF.

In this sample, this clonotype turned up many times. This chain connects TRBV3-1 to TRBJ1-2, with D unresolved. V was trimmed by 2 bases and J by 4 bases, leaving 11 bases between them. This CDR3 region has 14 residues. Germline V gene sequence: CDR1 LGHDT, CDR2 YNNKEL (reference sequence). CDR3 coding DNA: TGTGCCAGCAGCCAATTCGGAGGACTCTATGGCTACACCTTC. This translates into CASSQFGGLYGYTF. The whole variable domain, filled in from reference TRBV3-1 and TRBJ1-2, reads DTAVSQTPKYLVTQMGNDKSIKCEQNLGHDTMYWYKQDSKKFLKIMFSYNNKELIINETVPNRFSPKSPDKAHLNLHINSLELGDSAVYFCASSQFGGLYGYTFGSGTRLTVV.

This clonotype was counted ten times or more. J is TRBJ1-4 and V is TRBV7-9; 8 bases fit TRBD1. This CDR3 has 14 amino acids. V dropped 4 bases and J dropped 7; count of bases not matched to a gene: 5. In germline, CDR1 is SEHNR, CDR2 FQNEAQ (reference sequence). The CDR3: CASSSRDRSEKLFF. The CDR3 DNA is TGTGCCAGCAGCTCCCGGGACAGGTCTGAAAAACTGTTTTTT.

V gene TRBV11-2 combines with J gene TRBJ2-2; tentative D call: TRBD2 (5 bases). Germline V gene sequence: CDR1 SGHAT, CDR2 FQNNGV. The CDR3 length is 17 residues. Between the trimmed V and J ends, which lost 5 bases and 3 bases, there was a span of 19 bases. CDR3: CASSPIATAVDTGELFF. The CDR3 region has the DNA TGTGCCAGCAGCCCCATAGCGACGGCCGTAGACACCGGGGAGCTGTTTTTT.

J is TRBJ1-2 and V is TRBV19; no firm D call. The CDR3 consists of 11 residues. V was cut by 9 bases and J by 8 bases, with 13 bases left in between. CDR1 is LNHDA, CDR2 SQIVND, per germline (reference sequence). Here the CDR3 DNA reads TGTGCCAGCACCACAAGAGGAGGCTACACCTTC. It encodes CASTTRGGYTF.

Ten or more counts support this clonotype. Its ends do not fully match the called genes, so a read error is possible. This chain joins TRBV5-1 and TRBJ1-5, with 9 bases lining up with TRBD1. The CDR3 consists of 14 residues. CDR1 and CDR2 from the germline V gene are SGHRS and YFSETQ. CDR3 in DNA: TGTGCCAGCAGCCGGACAGGGGGCAATCAGCCCCAGCATTTT. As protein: CASSRTGGNQPQHF.

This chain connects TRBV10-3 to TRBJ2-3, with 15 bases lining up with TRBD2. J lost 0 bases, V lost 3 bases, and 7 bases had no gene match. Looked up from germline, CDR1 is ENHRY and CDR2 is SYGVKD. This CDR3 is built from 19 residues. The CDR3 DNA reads TGTGCCATCAGTGACCCGGGACTAGCGGGAGGAACTAGCACAGATACGCAGTATTTT. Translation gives CAISDPGLAGGTSTDTQYF.

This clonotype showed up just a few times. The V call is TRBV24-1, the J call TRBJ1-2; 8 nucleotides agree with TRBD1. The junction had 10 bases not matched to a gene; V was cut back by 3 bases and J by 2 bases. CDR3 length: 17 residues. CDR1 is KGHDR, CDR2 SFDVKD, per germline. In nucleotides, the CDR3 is TGTGCCACCAGTGATCCGTCCGGACAGGGTAGGAACTATGGCTACACCTTC. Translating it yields CATSDPSGQGRNYGYTF.

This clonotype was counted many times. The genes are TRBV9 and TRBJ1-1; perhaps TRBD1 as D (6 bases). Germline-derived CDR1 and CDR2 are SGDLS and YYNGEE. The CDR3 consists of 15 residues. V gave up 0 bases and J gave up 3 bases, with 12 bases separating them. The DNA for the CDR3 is TGTGCCAGCAGCGTAGTCCGGGGGGCAGACACTGAAGCTTTCTTT. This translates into CASSVVRGADTEAFF.

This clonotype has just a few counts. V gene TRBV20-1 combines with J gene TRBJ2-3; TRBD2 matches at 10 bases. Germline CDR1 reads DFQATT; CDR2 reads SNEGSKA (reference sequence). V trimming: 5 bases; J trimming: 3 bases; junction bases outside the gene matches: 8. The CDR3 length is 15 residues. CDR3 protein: CSAASPSGRTDTQYF. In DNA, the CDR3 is TGCAGTGCTGCTTCCCCTAGCGGGAGAACAGATACGCAGTATTTT.